The source of this T cell receptor beta chain is a study of blood T cells in healthy people across ages. Each donor was a healthy Caucasian individual from Russia, aged roughly 6 to 95. Samples had at least 7 million PBMCs isolated from them. This CDR3 spans 15 amino acids. Trimming cost V 6 bases and J 0 bases; bases outside gene matches: 4. A second PCR of about 7 to 12 cycles used a sample-barcoded 5' primer and a J-beta primer mix. TCRdb re-analysed the 5' RACE reads in MiXCR, keeping a single row per CDR3 protein. The profile shows roughly 800,000 distinct CDR3 sequences, 55% to 70% of them singletons.

The sample comprised blood. The chain is built from TRBV12-3 or TRBV12-4 and TRBJ1-5; TRBD1 matches 8 bases. This receptor was obtained from a man between 25 and 39 years old in good health. In DNA, the CDR3 is TGTGCCAGCAGCACACAGGGGGATAGCAATCAGCCCCAGCATTTT. Translating it yields CASSTQGDSNQPQHF.